This record covers a single TCR beta chain. Authors' processing steps: Nucleated cell counts were estimated from reference gene primer amplification. Only in-frame clones appear in the TCRdb table, and some are missing; sequencing was by immunoSEQ multiplex PCR. D and trimming come from the DNA, and the V and J calls and clone size come from that table. In the table there are 110,000 or so clones, around 90% of which are singletons. The data originate from a study of blood T cell repertoires in COVID-19. About the research overall: The analysed material was cDNA or gDNA that came from T cells, B-cell-depleted T cells, or PBMCs.

The germline gives CDR1 SGHNT, CDR2 YENEEA. V dropped 2 bases and J dropped 0; count of bases not matched to a gene: 6. The CDR3 covers 17 residues. The source material was peripheral blood. This chain connects TRBV11-3 to TRBJ2-1, with 8 bases matching TRBD1. The sequence was collected from a human donor in a cohort sampled during active COVID-19. CDR3 sequence (DNA): TGTGCCAGCAGCTTACAGGGACAGGCGAGCTCCTACAATGAGCAGTTCTTC. Translation: CASSLQGQASSYNEQFF.